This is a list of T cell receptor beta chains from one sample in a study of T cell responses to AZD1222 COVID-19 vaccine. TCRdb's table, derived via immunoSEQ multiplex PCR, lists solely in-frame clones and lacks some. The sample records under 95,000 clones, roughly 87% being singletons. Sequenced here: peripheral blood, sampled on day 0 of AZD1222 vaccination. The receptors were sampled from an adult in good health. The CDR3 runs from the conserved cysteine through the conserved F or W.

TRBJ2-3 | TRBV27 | CASSTRTVTDTQYF
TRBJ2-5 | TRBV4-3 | CASSQTRWGQAYQETQYF
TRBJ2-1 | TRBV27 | CASSFWDRVRAPEQFF
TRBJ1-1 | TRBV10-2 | CASRVGRVSTEAFF
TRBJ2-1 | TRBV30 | CAWSHLRTLSEQFF
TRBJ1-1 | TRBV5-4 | CASGVRGTEAFF
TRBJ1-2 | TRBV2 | CASNPSGPNYGYTF
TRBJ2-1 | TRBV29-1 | CSVERYNEQFF
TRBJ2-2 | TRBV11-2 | CASSLAGRARTGELFF
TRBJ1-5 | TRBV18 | CASSPASPARRPQHF
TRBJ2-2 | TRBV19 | CASGSGRELFF
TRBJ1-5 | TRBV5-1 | CASSPTGGNQPQHF
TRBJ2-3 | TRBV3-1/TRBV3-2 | CASSEGGLAGNTDTQYF
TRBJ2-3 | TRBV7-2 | CASRSTGGEQYF
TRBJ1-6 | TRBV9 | CASSPRDYGGGDLPLHF
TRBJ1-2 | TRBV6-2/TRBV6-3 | CASSFDRNYGYTF
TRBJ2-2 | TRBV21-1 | CASPHECCPGELFF
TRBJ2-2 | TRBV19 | CASSIGTPTGELFF
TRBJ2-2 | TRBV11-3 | CASSLDRTGNTGELFF
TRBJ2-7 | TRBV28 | CASSFTDRYEQYF
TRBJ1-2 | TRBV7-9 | CASSQYRDIYGYTF
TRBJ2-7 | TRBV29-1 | CSVVQGTREQYF
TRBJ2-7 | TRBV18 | CASSPTSGISNEQYF
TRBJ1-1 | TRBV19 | CASSTPGGIAEAFF
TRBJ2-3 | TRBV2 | CASSEAVTNTDTQYF
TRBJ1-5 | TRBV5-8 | CASSLGDVGNQPQHF
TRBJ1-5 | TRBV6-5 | CASSSRQALNQPQHF
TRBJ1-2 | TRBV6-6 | CASSQSTGGGYRTF
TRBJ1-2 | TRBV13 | CASRSGGNYGYTF
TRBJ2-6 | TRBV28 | CASSAGQAGANVLTF
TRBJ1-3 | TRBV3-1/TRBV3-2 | CASSQDLGQGGNTIYF